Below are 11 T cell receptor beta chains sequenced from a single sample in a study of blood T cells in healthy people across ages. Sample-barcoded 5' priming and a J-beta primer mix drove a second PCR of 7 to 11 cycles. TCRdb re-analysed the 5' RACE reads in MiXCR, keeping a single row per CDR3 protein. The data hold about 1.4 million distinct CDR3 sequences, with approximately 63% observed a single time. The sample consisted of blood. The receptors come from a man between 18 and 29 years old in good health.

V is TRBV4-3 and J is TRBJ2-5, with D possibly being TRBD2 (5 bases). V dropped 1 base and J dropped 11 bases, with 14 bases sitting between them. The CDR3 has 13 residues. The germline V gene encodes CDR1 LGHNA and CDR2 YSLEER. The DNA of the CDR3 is TGCGCCAGCAGCCAAGTTCCCATGAGGGTTCAGTACTTC. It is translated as CASSQVPMRVQYF.

Written as DNA, the CDR3 is TGCAGTGCTCCAACGGGGACGGAACAAGAGACCCAGTACTTC. Its translation is CSAPTGTEQETQYF. The chain links TRBV20-1 to TRBJ2-5, with D perhaps being TRBD1 or TRBD2 (5 bases each). Between the trimmed V and J ends, which lost 5 bases and 2 bases, there was a span of 15 bases. Germline assignment: CDR1 DFQATT and CDR2 SNEGSKA (reference sequence). The CDR3 loop spans 14 amino acids.

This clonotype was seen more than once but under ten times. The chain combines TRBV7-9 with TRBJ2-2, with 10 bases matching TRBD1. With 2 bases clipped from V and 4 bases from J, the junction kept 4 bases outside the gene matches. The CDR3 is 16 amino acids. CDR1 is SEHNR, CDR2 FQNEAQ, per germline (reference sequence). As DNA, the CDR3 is TGTGCCAGCAGCTTACCCGGACAGGGGGTCACCGGGGAGCTGTTTTTT. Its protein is CASSLPGQGVTGELFF. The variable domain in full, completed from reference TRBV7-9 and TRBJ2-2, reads DTGVSQNPRHKITKRGQNVTFRCDPISEHNRLYWYRQTLGQGPEFLTYFQNEAQLEKSRLLSDRFSAERPKGSFSTLEIQRTEQGDSAMYLCASSLPGQGVTGELFFGEGSRLTVL.

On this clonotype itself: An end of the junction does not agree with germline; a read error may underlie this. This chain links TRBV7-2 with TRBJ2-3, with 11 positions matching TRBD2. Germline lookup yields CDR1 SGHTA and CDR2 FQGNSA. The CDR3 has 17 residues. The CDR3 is CAGSLDGLAGPTDTQYF. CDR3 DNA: TGTGCCGGCAGCTTAGATGGACTAGCGGGTCCCACAGATACGCAGTATTTT.

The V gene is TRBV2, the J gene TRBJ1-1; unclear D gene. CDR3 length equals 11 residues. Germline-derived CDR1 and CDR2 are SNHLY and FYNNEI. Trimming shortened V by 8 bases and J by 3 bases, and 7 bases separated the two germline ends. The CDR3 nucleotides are TGTGCCAGCGTCGGAGACACTGAAGCTTTCTTT. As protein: CASVGDTEAFF.

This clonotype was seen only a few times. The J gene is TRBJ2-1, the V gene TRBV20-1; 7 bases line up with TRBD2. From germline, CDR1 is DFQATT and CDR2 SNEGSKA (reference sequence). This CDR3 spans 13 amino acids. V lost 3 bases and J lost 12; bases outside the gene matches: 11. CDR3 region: CSASAGVKGRQFF. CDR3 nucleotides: TGCAGTGCTAGCGCGGGAGTAAAAGGGAGGCAGTTCTTC.

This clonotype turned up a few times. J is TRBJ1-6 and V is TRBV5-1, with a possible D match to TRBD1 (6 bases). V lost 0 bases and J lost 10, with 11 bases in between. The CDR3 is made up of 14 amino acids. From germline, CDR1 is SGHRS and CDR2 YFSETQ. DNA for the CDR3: TGCGCCAGCAGCTTGGAGGGGGTTGGGTCACCCCTCCACTTT. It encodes CASSLEGVGSPLHF. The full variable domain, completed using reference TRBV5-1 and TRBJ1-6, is KAGVTQTPRYLIKTRGQQVTLSCSPISGHRSVSWYQQTPGQGLQFLFEYFSETQRNKGNFPGRFSGRQFSNSRSEMNVSTLELGDSALYLCASSLEGVGSPLHFGNGTRLTVT.

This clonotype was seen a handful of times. The CDR3 loop reads CSVSSETGLYEQYF. For the CDR3, the DNA is TGCAGCGTTAGTTCAGAGACAGGACTCTACGAGCAGTACTTC. The chain is built from TRBV29-1 and TRBJ2-7, with D perhaps TRBD1 (6 bases). The germline V gene encodes CDR1 SQVTM and CDR2 ANQGSEA. The CDR3 is 14 residues long. Trimming removed 5 bases from V and 3 bases from J, with 17 bases in between.

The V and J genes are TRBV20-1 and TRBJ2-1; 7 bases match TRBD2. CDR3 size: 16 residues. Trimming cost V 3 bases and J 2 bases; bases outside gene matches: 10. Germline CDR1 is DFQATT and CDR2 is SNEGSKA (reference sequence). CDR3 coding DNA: TGCAGTGCTAGCCTCGGACTAGGAAGCCCCTACAATGAGCAGTTCTTC. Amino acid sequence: CSASLGLGSPYNEQFF.

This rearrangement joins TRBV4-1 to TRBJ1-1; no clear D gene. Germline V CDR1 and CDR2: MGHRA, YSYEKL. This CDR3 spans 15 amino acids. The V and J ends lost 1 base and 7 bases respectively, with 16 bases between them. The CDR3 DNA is TGCGCCAGCAGCCAAGCCTCCGGGTGGGCCTATGAAGCTTTCTTT. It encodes CASSQASGWAYEAFF.

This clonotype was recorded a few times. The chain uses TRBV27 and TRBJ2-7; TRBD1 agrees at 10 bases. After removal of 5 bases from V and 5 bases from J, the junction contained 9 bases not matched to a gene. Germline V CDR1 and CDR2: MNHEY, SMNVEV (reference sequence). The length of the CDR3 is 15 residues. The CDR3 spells CASSPMTGGFDEQYF. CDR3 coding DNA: TGTGCCAGCAGTCCGATGACAGGGGGCTTCGACGAGCAGTACTTC.